This T cell receptor beta chain stems from a study of shared clonotypes between healthy human individuals. Points from the study as a whole: Researchers found naive subsets generally carried larger estimated richness than memory subsets. The study found lower generation probabilities in non-shared clonotypes than in those shared by all four donors.

This clone has a handful of counts. What it binds is not known. TCRdb's table, derived via immunoSEQ multiplex PCR, lists solely in-frame clones and lacks some. The sample contains approximately 940,000 clones, about three quarters of which appear only once. Trimming took 2 bases from V and 7 from J, leaving 0 bases between them. This CDR3 comprises 10 residues. Germline CDR1 reads MNHNY; CDR2 reads SVGAGI (reference sequence). The CD4+ fraction was divided into a CD45RA+ naive subset and a CD45RA-negative memory subset. The J gene is TRBJ2-1, the V gene TRBV6-6, with unresolved D. Sample: memory CD4+ T cells sorted from blood. The subset here: CD45RA-negative fraction. The TCR comes from a man younger than 30 in good health. The CDR3 reads CASSYNEQFF. DNA of the CDR3: TGTGCCAGCAGTTACAATGAGCAGTTCTTC.